Following are 30 T cell receptor beta chains from one sample sequenced in a study of T cells after yellow fever vaccination. A single record per CDR3 protein comes from TCRdb applying MiXCR to the 5' RACE reads. This table holds some 63,000 distinct CDR3 sequences, approximately 8% found once. Sequenced material: CD8+ T cells sorted from PBMCs, taken 15 days after the yellow fever booster vaccination. These TCRs come from a man aged 25 to 40 who received the YFV17D yellow fever vaccine.

In this sample, this clonotype turned up many times. The rearrangement uses TRBV28 and TRBJ2-1; 12 positions agree with TRBD2. The V and J ends lost 7 bases and 4 bases, in that order; junction bases with no gene match: 8. The germline CDR1 and CDR2 sequences are MDHEN and SYDVKM. The length of the CDR3 is 16 residues. The CDR3 sequence: CASTPASGREYNEQFF. The CDR3 DNA sequence: TGTGCCAGCACCCCTGCTAGCGGGAGGGAGTACAATGAGCAGTTCTTC.

This clonotype was seen ten or more times. The gene calls are TRBV27 and TRBJ2-1; D uncertain. There are 14 residues in the CDR3. Germline CDR1 is MNHEY and CDR2 is SMNVEV (reference sequence). V was shortened by 7 bases and J by 5 bases, with 15 bases between the two germline ends. In nucleotides, the CDR3 is TGTGCCAGCACTAAATTGCCACTAAACAATGAGCAGTTCTTC. This encodes CASTKLPLNNEQFF.

In this sample, this clonotype turned up many times. The J gene is TRBJ2-7, the V gene TRBV2; D ambiguous. V dropped 7 bases and J dropped 3 bases, with 16 bases sitting between them. This CDR3 has 14 residues. Germline V gene data show CDR1 as SNHLY and CDR2 as FYNNEI. As DNA, the CDR3 is TGTGCCAGCATCCTTTTCCCCCAGTACTACGAGCAGTACTTC. Its translation: CASILFPQYYEQYF.

This clonotype was seen repeatedly, ten times or more. CDR3 nucleotide sequence: TGCAGCGTTGTTCGGGATACGCAGTATTTT. Encoded protein: CSVVRDTQYF. The rearrangement joins TRBV29-1 to TRBJ2-3; no reliable D call. The V and J ends lost 4 bases and 6 bases respectively, with 5 bases between them. Germline-derived CDR1 and CDR2 are SQVTM and ANQGSEA. CDR3 size: 10 residues.

The table lists this clonotype with many counts. This rearrangement joins TRBV3-1 to TRBJ2-3; tentative D call: TRBD2 (6 bases). The germline CDR1 and CDR2 sequences are LGHDT and YNNKEL (reference sequence). V lost 1 base and J lost 4, with 9 bases in between. The CDR3 sequence is 14 residues long. In DNA, the CDR3 is TGTGCCAGCAGCCAAGGACTAGGGGCAGATACGCAGTATTTT. Its translation: CASSQGLGADTQYF.

This clonotype was seen at least ten times. The CDR3, as DNA: TGTGCCAGCAGTTTCCCCGCGGCAGCCTACGAGCAGTACTTC. Its translation is CASSFPAAAYEQYF. The V and J genes are TRBV28 and TRBJ2-7; D is unclear. V gave up 3 bases and J gave up 2 bases, with 11 bases separating them. The CDR3 has 14 amino acids. Germline lookup yields CDR1 MDHEN and CDR2 SYDVKM. Variable domain in full (rest from reference TRBV28 and TRBJ2-7): DVKVTQSSRYLVKRTGEKVFLECVQDMDHENMFWYRQDPGLGLRLIYFSYDVKMKEKGDIPEGYSVSREKKERFSLILESASTNQTSMYLCASSFPAAAYEQYFGPGTRLTVT.

A note on this clonotype: A read error may explain this, as a much larger clone is one base away. V and J are TRBV7-8 and TRBJ2-3; a weak D match, TRBD1 (5 bases). Germline-derived CDR1 and CDR2 are SGHVS and FQNEAQ. The CDR3 is 14 residues long. V gave up 2 bases and J gave up 6 bases, with 12 bases separating them. Here the CDR3 DNA reads TGTGCCAGCAGCTTACATCAGGGCAGGGATACGCAGTATTTT. The encoded protein is CASSLHQGRDTQYF.

In its sample, this clonotype was seen many times. The chain carries TRBV29-1 and TRBJ2-1, with TRBD1 identical over 7 bases. Per germline, CDR1 SQVTM and CDR2 ANQGSEA. V gave up 8 bases and J gave up 4 bases; unmatched junction bases: 11. There are 14 residues in the CDR3. The CDR3 DNA is TGCAGCTCCACTGGGACAGCGTCTTACAATGAGCAGTTCTTC. Translated: CSSTGTASYNEQFF.

The sample holds many counts of this clonotype. The rearrangement links TRBV9 to TRBJ2-2, with D possibly matching TRBD1 (6 bases). Germline assignment: CDR1 SGDLS and CDR2 YYNGEE. Trimming shortened V by 4 bases and J by 4 bases, and 14 bases separated the two germline ends. The CDR3 spans 15 residues. The CDR3 DNA sequence: TGTGCCAGCAGCCCCTTAGGGGGTACCACCGGGGAGCTGTTTTTT. It is translated as CASSPLGGTTGELFF.

This clonotype was seen repeatedly, ten times or more. The CDR3 coding sequence is TGCAGCGCAACAGACAATGAGCAGTTCTTC. Its protein is CSATDNEQFF. V usage is TRBV29-1 and J usage is TRBJ2-1; D unresolved. The CDR3 has 10 residues. Germline CDR1 reads SQVTM; CDR2 reads ANQGSEA. Trimming pared 7 bases from V and 5 bases from J, leaving 6 bases between.

This clonotype appeared many times. The CDR3 region is CASSLEEGAITGELFF. DNA for the CDR3: TGTGCCAGCAGCTTAGAAGAGGGGGCGATCACCGGGGAGCTGTTTTTT. V usage is TRBV11-2 and J usage is TRBJ2-2; 7 nucleotides agree with TRBD1. The CDR3 contains 16 residues. Germline CDR1 reads SGHAT; CDR2 reads FQNNGV. V dropped 0 bases and J dropped 4; count of bases not matched to a gene: 5.

This clonotype was found many times. The chain combines TRBV19 with TRBJ1-1; possible D gene TRBD1, 5 bases. V was pared by 3 bases and J by 4 bases, with 12 bases between. The CDR3 loop spans 14 amino acids. Germline CDR1 LNHDA, CDR2 SQIVND (reference sequence). In nucleotides, the CDR3 is TGTGCCAGTAGTATCGAGGGGAGAGGCACTGAAGCTTTCTTT. Protein: CASSIEGRGTEAFF.

This sequence joins TRBV3-1 and TRBJ2-1; unclear D gene. Germline V gene data show CDR1 as LGHDT and CDR2 as YNNKEL (reference sequence). There are 16 residues in the CDR3. The V end lost 0 bases, the J end lost 6 bases, and 15 bases lay between the germline ends. Written as DNA, the CDR3 is TGTGCCAGCAGCCAAGACCGTCTATACCTAGTCAATGAGCAGTTCTTC. Translating gives CASSQDRLYLVNEQFF.

This clonotype was seen repeatedly, ten times or more. J is TRBJ2-1 and V is TRBV7-8, with D maybe TRBD2 (6 bases). There are 14 residues in the CDR3. Per the germline V gene, CDR1 is SGHVS and CDR2 is FQNEAQ. The ends were cut back, 4 bases at V and 8 bases at J, with 15 bases in the middle. Here the CDR3 reads CASSSTSLGDEQFF. CDR3 nucleotide sequence: TGTGCCAGCAGCTCGACTAGTCTCGGCGATGAGCAGTTCTTC.

In this sample, this clonotype turned up many times. The V gene is TRBV27, the J gene TRBJ2-7; D possibly corresponds to TRBD2 (5 bases). V dropped 3 bases and J dropped 3 bases, with 15 bases sitting between them. Germline assignment: CDR1 MNHEY and CDR2 SMNVEV (reference sequence). CDR3 size: 15 residues. The CDR3 region has the DNA TGTGCCAGCAGTTTCATCTCTAGCAGAGTCTACGAGCAGTACTTC. Translated: CASSFISSRVYEQYF.

This clonotype came up many times. V gene TRBV27 combines with J gene TRBJ1-1; 7 bases are shared with TRBD1. The CDR3 sequence is 14 residues long. V lost 10 bases and J lost 1; bases outside the gene matches: 9. Germline V lookup: CDR1 MNHEY, CDR2 SMNVEV (reference sequence). CDR3 protein: CAIHPGQTNTEAFF. The CDR3 DNA reads as TGTGCCATCCATCCGGGACAGACGAACACTGAAGCTTTCTTT.

This clonotype was recorded at least ten times. The chain combines TRBV6-2 or TRBV6-3 with TRBJ1-5; D is perhaps TRBD1 (6 bases). CDR1 is MNHEY and CDR2 is SVGEGT in the germline V gene. Trimming took 4 bases from V and 0 from J, leaving 10 bases between them. The CDR3 loop spans 15 amino acids. The CDR3 protein is CASSSQGISNQPQHF. The CDR3, as DNA: TGTGCCAGCAGTTCACAGGGTATTAGCAATCAGCCCCAGCATTTT.

This clonotype was seen many times. The rearrangement joins TRBV11-2 to TRBJ1-5; 7 nucleotides line up with TRBD1. Trimming cost V 1 base and J 4 bases; bases outside gene matches: 4. CDR1 SGHAT and CDR2 FQNNGV come from the germline V gene. This CDR3 contains 15 residues. CDR3 coding DNA: TGTGCCAGCAGCTTAGTACAGGGGAGAAATCAGCCCCAGCATTTT. It encodes CASSLVQGRNQPQHF.

This clonotype was counted ten times or more. The chain carries TRBV12-3 or TRBV12-4 and TRBJ2-2, with a tentative D call TRBD2 (5 bases). The CDR3 covers 13 residues. Trimming removed 5 bases at V and 7 bases at J, with 11 bases between. The CDR3 protein is CASSLRGIGELFF. In DNA, the CDR3 is TGTGCCAGCAGTCTCCGGGGAATCGGGGAGCTGTTTTTT.

This clonotype was detected ten times or more. The chain links TRBV15 to TRBJ2-5; D may match TRBD1 or TRBD2 (5 bases each). CDR1 is LNHNV and CDR2 is YYDKDF in the germline V gene (reference sequence). There are 15 residues in the CDR3. Between the trimmed V and J ends, which lost 0 bases and 4 bases, there was a span of 12 bases. The CDR3 region is CATSRELQGVETQYF. DNA for the CDR3: TGTGCCACCAGCAGAGAGTTGCAGGGAGTAGAGACCCAGTACTTC.

Many counts were recorded for this clonotype. The rearrangement uses TRBV7-2 and TRBJ2-3, with 8 nucleotides matching TRBD2. V shed 4 bases, J shed 7 bases, and the junction held 10 bases outside the gene matches. The germline gives CDR1 SGHTA, CDR2 FQGNSA. CDR3 length equals 15 residues. CDR3 amino acids: CASSSHPGGRNTQYF. DNA for the CDR3: TGTGCCAGCAGCTCCCATCCGGGCGGGAGGAATACGCAGTATTTT.

This clonotype was detected many times. The gene calls are TRBV12-3 or TRBV12-4 and TRBJ2-7; D is undetermined. The CDR3 contains 12 residues. V lost 5 bases to trimming and J lost 6 bases, with 11 bases between them. The CDR3 sequence is CASSITPVEQYF. Here the CDR3 DNA reads TGTGCCAGCAGTATCACGCCAGTCGAGCAGTACTTC.

Of note for this clonotype: Possible read error: a much larger clone is one base away. This sequence joins TRBV30 and TRBJ2-1; 8 bases are shared with TRBD1. Germline V gene lookup returns CDR1 GTSNPN and CDR2 SVGIG (reference sequence). This CDR3 comprises 12 residues. The CDR3 DNA reads as TGTACCTGGGACAGGATCTACAATGAGCAGTTCTTC. Amino acid sequence: CTWDRIYNEQFF.

This clonotype has ten or more counts. CDR3: CASSSTTGTGDEQYF. In DNA, the CDR3 is TGTGCCAGCAGCTCGACAACGGGGACAGGGGACGAGCAGTACTTC. V and J are TRBV7-9 and TRBJ2-7, with 10 bases matching TRBD1. The CDR3 loop spans 15 amino acids. The V segment lost 4 bases and the J segment 5 bases; nucleotides outside the gene matches: 8. Per the germline V gene, CDR1 is SEHNR and CDR2 is FQNEAQ (reference sequence).

This clonotype was picked up one time. This may be a read error, as it is one base from a much larger clone. This chain connects TRBV7-8 to TRBJ2-7; 12 bases align to TRBD2. The CDR3 covers 16 residues. The V segment lost 1 base and the J segment 3 bases; nucleotides outside the gene matches: 4. Germline V lookup: CDR1 SGHVS, CDR2 FQNEAQ. DNA of the CDR3: TGTGCCAGCAGCTTAGGTGGACTAGCGGGGAACTACGAGCAGTACTTC. It is translated as CASSLGGLAGNYEQYF.

The sample holds many counts of this clonotype. The gene calls are TRBV6-2 or TRBV6-3 and TRBJ2-1; 9 bases line up with TRBD2. Germline loops: CDR1 MNHEY, CDR2 SVGEGT. This CDR3 has 18 residues. The V segment lost 0 bases and the J segment 10 bases; nucleotides outside the gene matches: 16. The DNA of the CDR3 is TGTGCCAGCAGTTACTCGATCGTAACTAGCGGGTTTGAGGGGGAGCAGTTCTTC. Its translation: CASSYSIVTSGFEGEQFF.

This clonotype was detected many times. J is TRBJ2-1 and V is TRBV24-1; maybe TRBD1 (5 bases). The CDR3 extends over 14 amino acids. The ends were cut back, 4 bases at V and 7 bases at J, with 13 bases in the middle. Germline CDR1 and CDR2: KGHDR and SFDVKD. CDR3 sequence (DNA): TGTGCCACCAGTGAAAGCCAGGGTTTGAATGAGCAGTTCTTC. Protein product: CATSESQGLNEQFF.

A few counts support this clonotype. The chain is built from TRBV18 and TRBJ2-5; possible D gene TRBD1, 7 bases. Looked up from germline, CDR1 is KGHSH and CDR2 is LQKENI. With 6 bases removed from V and 3 bases from J, the gap between germline ends came to 17 bases. This CDR3 comprises 15 residues. DNA of the CDR3: TGTGCCAGCTCCGTCACGCAGGGGGGAGAAGAGACCCAGTACTTC. Translation: CASSVTQGGEETQYF. Together with reference TRBV18 and TRBJ2-5, the CDR3 gives the full variable domain: NAGVMQNPRHLVRRRGQEARLRCSPMKGHSHVYWYRQLPEEGLKFMVYLQKENIIDESGMPKERFSAEFPKEGPSILRIQQVVRGDSAAYFCASSVTQGGEETQYFGPGTRLLVL.

This clonotype was seen more than once but under ten times. The gene calls are TRBV29-1 and TRBJ2-5; the match to TRBD1 covers 10 bases. The junction had 10 bases not matched to a gene; V was cut back by 5 bases and J by 4 bases. Germline-derived CDR1 and CDR2 are SQVTM and ANQGSEA. The CDR3 has 15 amino acids. CDR3 in DNA: TGCAGCGTTAAGAATACGGGACAGGGGCGAGAGACCCAGTACTTC. Protein product: CSVKNTGQGRETQYF.

This clonotype occurred many times. V and J are TRBV6-6 and TRBJ1-6, with D unclear. Trimming took 2 bases from V and 10 from J, leaving 9 bases between them. This CDR3 region has 13 residues. CDR1 is MNHNY, CDR2 SVGAGI, per germline (reference sequence). The CDR3 sequence: CASSYILDSPLHF. CDR3 DNA sequence: TGTGCCAGCAGTTACATTCTCGACTCACCCCTCCACTTT.